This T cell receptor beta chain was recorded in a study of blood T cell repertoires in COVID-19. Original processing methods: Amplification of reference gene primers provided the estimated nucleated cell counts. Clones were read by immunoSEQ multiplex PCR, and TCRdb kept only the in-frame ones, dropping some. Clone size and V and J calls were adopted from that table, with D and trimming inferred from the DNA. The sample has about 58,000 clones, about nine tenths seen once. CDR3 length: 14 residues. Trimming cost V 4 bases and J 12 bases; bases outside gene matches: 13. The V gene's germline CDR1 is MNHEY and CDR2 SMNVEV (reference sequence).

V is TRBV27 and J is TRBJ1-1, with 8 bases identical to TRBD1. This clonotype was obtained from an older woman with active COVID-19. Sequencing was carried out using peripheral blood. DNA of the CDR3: TGTGCCAGCAGTTCATTGCGGACAGGGCATGCAACTTTCTTT. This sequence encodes CASSSLRTGHATFF.